Listed here is a single T cell receptor (beta chain). What antigen it recognizes has not been identified. No base qualities exist here, and no much larger clone lies one base off it. The sample originates from a study of T-cell memory formation after mild COVID-19 listed by TCRdb under 2021. As for the study more broadly: TCR sequence clusters from the two donors were largely donor specific. In two donors, T-cell clones that expanded and contracted after mild COVID-19 were tracked by sequencing TCRalpha and TCRbeta repertoires over time. Two young, previously healthy adult volunteers made up the cohort, one male and one female.

Ficoll-Paque density gradient centrifugation was used to isolate PBMCs. The CDR3 contains 15 residues, cysteine and phenylalanine counted. Only CDR3 DNA is held: 45 bases, read in frame from base 1. At the junction V is shortened by 2 bases and J by 2 bases, with 9 bases in between. The germline V gene gives CDR1 as SGHNT and CDR2 as YENEEA. Sequencing instrument: Illumina NovaSeq 6000. TCRalpha and TCRbeta cDNA libraries were built by 5'RACE with constant-segment primers, adding sample barcodes and unique molecular identifiers. Trizol reagent was used to extract RNA from every sample. Library amplification was performed in two PCR steps, and a second sample barcode and Illumina TruSeq adapters were introduced in the second step. Sequencing of the libraries was done on an Illumina NovaSeq, producing 2 x 150 bp paired-end reads. Turning to the authors' computational methods: Reads were demultiplexed and collapsed into UMI-guided consensus sequences with migec v1.2.7. With mixcr v2.1.11, UMI consensuses were aligned to TRA and TRB V and J templates and assembled into clonotypes. Clonotypes were classified as expanded or contracted when called significant by both edgeR and NoisET, with noise models trained on biological replicates. For edgeR calls, the cutoffs were a false discovery rate-adjusted p below 0.01 and a log2 fold-change threshold of 1. As an exploratory analysis of dynamics, max-normalized trajectories of the 1000 most abundant clonotypes were examined by PCA with hierarchical clustering. The CD4 or CD8 phenotype of responding clones was assigned using the separately sequenced CD4+ and CD8+ repertoires. The raw public reads went through TCRdb reprocessing: fastp at Q25, MiXCR clone calling, in-frame beta chains kept. All rows with the same CDR3 protein become a single entry with the most common DNA and genes. TCRdb, not the authors, supplied the V and J calls. In all, the sample holds hundreds of thousands of distinct CDR3 sequences, and roughly 25% of those were seen once. The ten largest clonotypes hold approximately 12% of the sample.

Beyond this particular receptor, the publication reports: The study included only two mild cases, and larger cohorts that include severe cases with pre-infection samples were judged to be necessary. Some responding clones were detected in pre-infection memory, which suggested that pre-existing cross-reactive memory T cells had joined the SARS-CoV-2 response. SARS-CoV-2 specificity of the second-wave clones peaking on day 37 was not confirmed. Contracting CD4+ clones appeared mostly in the CM and EM memory subsets, whereas CD8+ clones were enriched in EMRA. Clones that contracted from day 15 to 85 showed balanced CD4/CD8 phenotypes, whereas a second wave of clones that expanded from day 15 to 37 leaned towards CD4+.

This clonotype originated in an adult woman who had mild COVID-19 (a few samples of this study predate the infection). The sample titles of this study are shuffled in the database, so cell type and time point are left out; the donor was told from shared clones. The rearranged chain carries TRBV11-3 and TRBJ2-2; tentative D gene TRBD2, with 5 bases matching. Sequenced input: PBMCs or a T cell subset sorted from them (not recorded which). The CDR3: CASSLMRANTGELFF. The DNA sequence is as follows: TGTGCCAGCAGCTTAATGCGGGCAAACACCGGGGAGCTGTTTTTT.